Described below is a single TCR beta chain sequence and its context. What antigen it recognizes has not been identified. Per-base qualities were not stored, and no clone one base away is much larger. This entry is derived from a study of shared clonotypes between healthy human individuals (dated by TCRdb to 2019 to 2021). Notes on the research overall: The cohort comprised a couple of women and a few men aged 18 to 49 years. For each donor, CD4 naive and CD4 memory were each run on three plates, CD8 naive on two plates, and CD8 memory on one plate. To estimate repertoire size and how much clonotype sharing occurs between individuals, the study deeply sequenced the blood TCR repertoires of roughly 5 healthy adults. Different laboratories and diverse techniques were used to prepare libraries and sequence TCR repertoires, to increase sequencing depth and limit assay-specific biases. Per donor, leukapheresis produced somewhere between about 0.85 and 8.9 billion PBMCs. The research as a whole found: Across a handful of donors, approximately 4.6% of naive CD4, 3% to 3.5% of naive CD8, approximately 2.5% of memory CD4, and roughly 0.41% of memory CD8 clonotypes were shared. Compared with non-shared clonotypes, the clonotypes found in all four sorted-subset donors had higher generation probabilities. Pairwise subsampling indicated that sequencing depth was expected to affect the degree of clonotype sharing among donors. Rarefaction of sorted-subset datasets indicated incomplete sequencing despite the large sequencing depth. Naive subsets generally had larger estimated clonotype richness than memory subsets did. Sampling was restricted to blood, and TCR repertoires in tissues likely differ from the TCR repertoires found in blood. The genetic and exposure-history diversity represented was limited by the small number of donors.

Taken from cysteine to phenylalanine, the CDR3 has 18 residues. Kept here is only the CDR3 DNA, which spans 54 bases and is read in frame from base 1. V is reduced by 0 bases and J by 0 bases, leaving a spacing of 16 bases between them. CDR1 and CDR2 were assigned from the germline V gene (reference sequence) as LNHNV and YYDKDF. CD8 naive samples consisted of CD45RO-negative cells that were positively selected for CCR7, yielding a CD45RA+CCR7+ population without TemRA cells. Healthy HIV-negative adults with no recently reported acute infections or vaccinations were included as donors. All donors were Caucasian adults living in Nashville, Tennessee, USA. After blood collection by leukapheresis, PBMCs were isolated using Ficoll-Histopaque density gradient centrifugation and then cryopreserved in the vapor phase of liquid nitrogen. Purity and quantity of every magnetically sorted T cell population were checked by analytical flow cytometry. Genomic DNA was isolated from each sorted fraction and quantified by UV absorbance on a Nanodrop 2000c.

TCR CDR3 regions were amplified from genomic DNA by multiplex PCR using the deep immunoSEQ assay. Genomic DNA extracted from each cell subset was distributed evenly over all wells of several immunoSEQ 96-well plates, and each plate served as one replicate. Each replicate PCR for sorted subsets received around 0.2 ug genomic DNA, equal to about 30,000 T cell genomes. The purified libraries were quantified using a Qubit 3.0 fluorometer, sized with a Bioanalyzer 2100, and then quantified again using the KAPA Library Quantification kit. Every immunoSEQ 96-well plate was sequenced on a dedicated single-read 150-cycle Illumina NextSeq 550 flow cell. The paper's data handling went like this. Because the immunoSEQ output held only junctional sequences and lacked quality scores, the filtering could not match the filtering applied to full-length reads. Sequences were annotated with PyIR, a Python wrapper for IgBLAST v1.9, and V/J genes and CDR3 were assigned using IMGT germline references. Reads were removed for weak V/J assignments (E-value above 1e-6), missing CDR3, stop codons, out-of-frame junctions, or ambiguous translated residues. V3J clonotypes were defined as sequences sharing the same inferred V gene, J gene, and CDR3 amino acid sequence. The percentage overlap between two repertoires was calculated by dividing the number of shared unique clonotypes by the size of the smaller repertoire. Richness of each repertoire was evaluated using RTK rarefaction, the Chao1 estimator, and Recon v2.1 estimates of unobserved clonotypes. Generation probabilities for all TCRbeta clonotypes obtained by the gDNA method from a handful of donors were computed using OLGA. Here the immuneACCESS table is served through TCRdb, limited to in-frame sequences with V and J called. Missing clones are a known gap in these copies; in checked studies unresolved V genes cover under half, and the rest lacks a known reason. V, J and clone size reflect that table, while D and trimming were determined from the DNA. This sample gives roughly 2,000,000 clones in total; around 93% of them show up just once. The ten biggest clones cover about 1.6% of the sample.

This receptor was obtained from a man aged 18 to 29 in good health. Some clones in this sample may be carry-over from other donors' samples. Sequencing used naive CD8+ T cells from PBMCs. In the paper's terms, the cell subset or site label means: CD45RA+CCR7+. This sequence uses TRBV15 and TRBJ2-3; confidence is insufficient to name the D gene. CDR3 loop: CATSRDRRVIASTDTQYF. The sequenced DNA is TGTGCCACCAGCAGAGATCGGCGCGTCATCGCAAGCACAGATACGCAGTATTTT.